These 5 T cell receptor beta chains originate from one sample sequenced in a study of CD4 T cells in relation to SARS-CoV-2 and coronaviruses. The unexposed donors gave CD4+ T cells in about 2010-2019, prior to COVID-19. The cells were cultured for around ten days before CD4+ T cells were isolated. Using immunoSEQ multiplex PCR, the repertoire was profiled, and TCRdb retains in-frame clones only, with some absent. The table lists around 32,000 clones, about three quarters of them singletons. For these TCRs, the target antigens are not known. The material sequenced was CD4+ T cells from PBMCs, cultured in vitro. These receptors were obtained from a human donor in good health.

The chain couples TRBV9 to TRBJ2-7; either TRBD1 or TRBD2 may fit D (5 bases each). The germline V and J ends were trimmed by 0 bases and 6 bases, with 13 bases remaining between them. CDR3 length equals 14 residues. Germline V lookup: CDR1 SGDLS, CDR2 YYNGEE. The CDR3 loop reads CASSVEGRAGEQYF. Here the CDR3 DNA reads TGTGCCAGCAGCGTAGAGGGCAGGGCGGGCGAGCAGTACTTC. Together with reference TRBV9 and TRBJ2-7, the CDR3 gives the full variable domain: DSGVTQTPKHLITATGQRVTLRCSPRSGDLSVYWYQQSLDQGLQFLIQYYNGEERAKGNILERFSAQQFPDLHSELNLSSLELGDSALYFCASSVEGRAGEQYFGPGTRLTVT.

The table lists this clone with a count of one. The chain recombines TRBV7-2 with TRBJ1-1; TRBD1 aligns across 8 bases. The CDR3 contains 15 residues. Germline loops: CDR1 SGHTA, CDR2 FQGNSA. V gave up 5 bases and J gave up 1 base; unmatched junction bases: 6. This CDR3 is CASSVRQGRNTEAFF. CDR3 DNA: TGTGCCAGCAGCGTCCGACAGGGGAGGAACACTGAAGCTTTCTTT.

This chain uses TRBV7-9 with TRBJ2-7, with 8 bases fitting TRBD2. Germline V lookup: CDR1 SEHNR, CDR2 FQNEAQ (reference sequence). CDR3 size: 15 residues. V lost 1 base, J lost 2 bases, and 4 bases stayed unmatched. CDR3: CASSLVLGRAYEQYF. The CDR3 DNA reads TGTGCCAGCAGCTTAGTGCTCGGGAGGGCCTACGAGCAGTACTTC.

This clone was recorded only once. The chain employs TRBV7-8 and TRBJ1-1; D not certain. This CDR3 has 14 amino acids. V was pared by 1 base and J by 6 bases, with 12 bases between. Germline assignment: CDR1 SGHVS and CDR2 FQNEAQ. The CDR3 sequence is CASSLGSTRSEAFF. In nucleotides, the CDR3 is TGTGCCAGCAGCTTAGGTAGTACGAGGTCTGAAGCTTTCTTT.

This chain uses TRBV6-5 with TRBJ2-5, with TRBD1 matching over 10 bases. The CDR3 consists of 13 residues. With V trimmed by 4 bases and J by 4 bases, 0 bases remained unmatched. Germline V lookup: CDR1 MNHEY, CDR2 SVGAGI. The CDR3 region is CASSWDRGETQYF. In DNA form, the CDR3 reads TGTGCCAGCAGTTGGGACAGGGGAGAGACCCAGTACTTC.